These 22 T cell receptor beta chains originate from one sample sequenced in a study of blood T cell repertoires in COVID-19. TCRdb's copy holds only in-frame clones and misses some; the assay was immunoSEQ multiplex PCR. Among 200,000 to 250,000 clones listed, about four fifths were seen once. The sequenced material came from PBMCs or T cells enriched from blood (not recorded which). The source of these receptors is a man between 60 and 75 years old who had recovered from COVID-19.

This clone was counted only a few times. The chain couples TRBV3-1 (or the pseudogene TRBV3-2) to TRBJ1-6; 9 bases agree with TRBD1. Germline V gene lookup returns CDR1 LGHDT and CDR2 YNNKEL (reference sequence). V trimming: 0 bases; J trimming: 3 bases; junction bases outside the gene matches: 0. This CDR3 region has 16 residues. CDR3 nucleotide sequence: TGTGCCAGCAGCCAAGAGACAGGGGGCTATAATTCACCCCTCCACTTT. Translation: CASSQETGGYNSPLHF.

The rearrangement links TRBV5-4 to TRBJ1-1, with 12 bases fitting TRBD1. V lost 4 bases to trimming and J lost 1 base; unmatched junction nucleotides: 8. Germline loops: CDR1 SGHNT, CDR2 YYREEE (reference sequence). The CDR3 contains 17 residues. The chain's CDR3 is CASSPGGTGGQNTEAFF. In nucleotides, the CDR3 is TGTGCCAGCAGCCCGGGGGGGACAGGGGGCCAGAACACTGAAGCTTTCTTT.

This chain joins TRBV3-1 (or the pseudogene TRBV3-2) and TRBJ1-3; TRBD1 might be the D (5 bases). Germline assignment: CDR1 LGHDT and CDR2 YNNKEL (reference sequence). The CDR3 loop spans 14 amino acids. Trimming took 0 bases from V and 4 from J, leaving 7 bases between them. CDR3 DNA: TGTGCCAGCAGCCAAGAAGGGGTCGGAAACACCATATATTTT. This codes for CASSQEGVGNTIYF.

This chain links TRBV27 with TRBJ1-4; D uncertain. Trimming removed 6 bases from V and 3 bases from J, with 11 bases in between. Germline CDR1 is MNHEY and CDR2 is SMNVEV (reference sequence). The CDR3 covers 14 residues. The CDR3 reads CASRSGSANEKLFF. The CDR3 DNA follows: TGTGCCAGCAGGAGCGGCTCCGCTAATGAAAAACTGTTTTTT. The entire variable domain, with the rest obtained from reference TRBV27 and TRBJ1-4, is as follows: EAQVTQNPRYLITVTGKKLTVTCSQNMNHEYMSWYRQDPGLGLRQIYYSMNVEVTDKGDVPEGYKVSRKEKRNFPLILESPSPNQTSLYFCASRSGSANEKLFFGSGTQLSVL.

The chain is built from TRBV6-1 and TRBJ2-5, with D tentatively TRBD2 (7 bases). The germline CDR1 and CDR2 sequences are MNHNS and SASEGT. There are 17 residues in the CDR3. Trimming shortened V by 0 bases and J by 7 bases, and 21 bases separated the two germline ends. The CDR3 bases are TGTGCCAGCAGTGAAGCGCGCGGGCGCGGGGGCCGAAGGACCCAGTACTTC. Its translation is CASSEARGRGGRRTQYF.

The rearrangement joins TRBV2 to TRBJ1-1; D is unresolved. Germline lookup yields CDR1 SNHLY and CDR2 FYNNEI. V shed 7 bases and J shed 1 base, with 7 bases lying between them. The CDR3 consists of 12 residues. This chain's CDR3 is CASMRANTEAFF. For the CDR3, the DNA is TGTGCCAGCATGAGGGCGAACACTGAAGCTTTCTTT. Looking up the rest from reference TRBV2 and TRBJ1-1 gives the full variable domain: EPEVTQTPSHQVTQMGQEVILRCVPISNHLYFYWYRQILGQKVEFLVSFYNNEISEKSEIFDDQFSVERPDGSNFTLKIRSTKLEDSAMYFCASMRANTEAFFGQGTRLTVV.

This chain uses TRBV9 with TRBJ2-5; D perhaps matches TRBD2 (5 bases). The CDR3 consists of 16 residues. Germline-derived CDR1 and CDR2 are SGDLS and YYNGEE. Trimming pared 0 bases from V and 0 bases from J, leaving 12 bases between. CDR3 DNA: TGTGCCAGCAGCGTAGGGACTGCCCCTTACCAAGAGACCCAGTACTTC. Protein: CASSVGTAPYQETQYF.

The V gene is TRBV6-2 or TRBV6-3, the J gene TRBJ2-2; weak D call: TRBD1 (5 bases). This CDR3 has 16 amino acids. V was clipped by 4 bases and J by 1 base, with 13 bases between them. Germline V gene data show CDR1 as MNHEY and CDR2 as SVGEGT. The DNA of the CDR3 is TGTGCCAGCAGTTTTCTTGGGGCACTGAACACCGGGGAGCTGTTTTTT. This sequence encodes CASSFLGALNTGELFF.

The chain employs TRBV7-9 and TRBJ2-1; TRBD2 matches 12 bases. V lost 5 bases to trimming and J lost 5 bases; unmatched junction nucleotides: 7. This CDR3 is built from 16 residues. CDR1 is SEHNR, CDR2 FQNEAQ, per germline (reference sequence). The CDR3 DNA sequence: TGTGCCAGCAGCCCCATGCTAGCGGGGGGGGACAATGAGCAGTTCTTC. Translated, it gives CASSPMLAGGDNEQFF.

This clone occurred once. J is TRBJ2-7 and V is TRBV7-2; the D gene is possibly TRBD1 (5 bases). CDR3 length: 14 residues. Germline V gene sequence: CDR1 SGHTA, CDR2 FQGNSA. V was pared by 1 base and J by 6 bases, with 13 bases between. CDR3 loop: CASSLGIQGGEQYF. The CDR3 DNA sequence: TGTGCCAGCAGCTTAGGGATTCAGGGTGGCGAGCAGTACTTC.

The J gene is TRBJ2-7, the V gene TRBV9; D uncertain. The V gene lost 4 bases and the J gene lost 5 bases, with 19 bases spanning the gap. The germline CDR1 and CDR2 sequences are SGDLS and YYNGEE. This CDR3 contains 15 residues. CDR3 nucleotides: TGTGCCAGCAGCCCGACAATTTTTACTCCCCACGAGCAGTACTTC. It encodes CASSPTIFTPHEQYF.

This chain connects TRBV2 to TRBJ2-3, with D possibly TRBD2 on 6 matching bases. CDR1 is SNHLY and CDR2 is FYNNEI in the germline V gene. V shed 8 bases and J shed 4 bases, with 10 bases lying between them. This CDR3 comprises 12 residues. The CDR3 DNA sequence: TGTGCCAGCCTTCCGGGAGCAGATACGCAGTATTTT. Its protein product is CASLPGADTQYF.

The V gene is TRBV29-1, the J gene TRBJ1-1, with D uncertain. Deletions cut 4 bases from V and 4 bases from J, with 13 bases between. Germline CDR1 and CDR2: SQVTM and ANQGSEA. This CDR3 spans 13 amino acids. CDR3 region: CSVARALATEAFF. Here the CDR3 DNA reads TGCAGCGTTGCAAGAGCGCTAGCCACTGAAGCTTTCTTT.

This clone has at least ten counts. The chain is built from TRBV15 and TRBJ1-6; 10 nucleotides align to TRBD1. V lost 0 bases to trimming and J lost 10 bases; unmatched junction nucleotides: 3. This CDR3 comprises 15 residues. Germline V gives CDR1 LNHNV, CDR2 YYDKDF (reference sequence). The CDR3, as DNA: TGTGCCACCAGCAGAGATTTGACAGGGGGCTCACCCCTCCACTTT. Translating gives CATSRDLTGGSPLHF.

V gene TRBV18 combines with J gene TRBJ1-4, with a possible D match to TRBD1 (6 bases). V was trimmed by 2 bases and J by 2 bases, leaving 9 bases between them. CDR1 and CDR2 (germline): KGHSH, LQKENI. This CDR3 spans 15 amino acids. CDR3 DNA sequence: TGTGCCAGCTCACCAGACAGGAACACTAATGAAAAACTGTTTTTT. Translated: CASSPDRNTNEKLFF.

V is TRBV5-1 and J is TRBJ1-1, with 7 positions matching TRBD1. Trimming cost V 4 bases and J 3 bases; bases outside gene matches: 9. This CDR3 is built from 15 residues. The germline CDR1 and CDR2 sequences are SGHRS and YFSETQ. CDR3 loop: CASSAGQRMHTEAFF. CDR3 DNA: TGCGCCAGCAGCGCGGGACAGAGGATGCACACTGAAGCTTTCTTT.

V gene TRBV6-4 combines with J gene TRBJ2-3; D might be TRBD1 (5 bases). This CDR3 region has 19 residues. V lost 3 bases and J 2 bases, leaving 24 bases between the germline ends. CDR1 MRHNA and CDR2 SNTAGT come from the germline V gene. The CDR3 loop is CASSESDSSKGPHTDTQYF. The CDR3 region has the DNA TGTGCCAGCAGTGAGTCTGACAGCTCGAAGGGCCCACACACAGATACGCAGTATTTT.

The V and J genes are TRBV6-5 and TRBJ2-7; 7 nucleotides match TRBD1. CDR3 length: 13 residues. Unmatched junction bases numbered 6, after V lost 5 bases and J lost 5 bases. CDR1 MNHEY and CDR2 SVGAGI come from the germline V gene. The CDR3 nucleotides read TGTGCCAGCAGTCGCGACAGGGACCACGAGCAGTACTTC. Amino acids: CASSRDRDHEQYF.

V is TRBV5-1 and J is TRBJ1-3, with D uncertain. V lost 3 bases and J 0 bases, leaving 7 bases between the germline ends. The CDR3 sequence is 14 residues long. Germline CDR1 reads SGHRS; CDR2 reads YFSETQ. This CDR3 is CASSSGRSGNTIYF. As DNA, the CDR3 is TGCGCCAGCAGCTCAGGCCGCTCTGGAAACACCATATATTTT.

The V call is TRBV11-2, the J call TRBJ2-2, with D perhaps TRBD1 (6 bases). The CDR3 covers 12 residues. From germline, CDR1 is SGHAT and CDR2 FQNNGV. V dropped 10 bases and J dropped 4 bases, with 10 bases sitting between them. The CDR3 region is CAIDRRTGELFF. In DNA, the CDR3 is TGTGCCATCGACAGGCGCACCGGGGAGCTGTTTTTT.

The CDR3 bases are TGTGCCAGCAGCCCCGGGGGGGCCCTGAACACTGAAGCTTTCTTT. Its protein product is CASSPGGALNTEAFF. The chain joins TRBV25-1 to TRBJ1-1, with D possibly TRBD1 on 6 matching bases. Germline V CDR1 and CDR2: MGHDK, SYGVNS. V was clipped by 6 bases and J by 0 bases, with 14 bases between them. The CDR3 is made up of 15 amino acids.

The rearrangement joins TRBV18 to TRBJ1-3, with D possibly TRBD1 on 6 matching bases. The CDR3 sequence is 16 residues long. The V and J ends lost 2 bases and 0 bases respectively, with 11 bases between them. Germline V CDR1 and CDR2: KGHSH, LQKENI. CDR3 amino acids: CASSPNTGLSGNTIYF. The CDR3 DNA is TGTGCCAGCTCACCAAACACAGGGCTCTCTGGAAACACCATATATTTT.